This T cell receptor beta chain derives from a study of T cells in Graves' hyperthyroidism and ophthalmopathy (dated by TCRdb to the late 2010s). With regard to the full study: Peripheral blood was sampled at the time of initial diagnosis, prior to any treatment. The 95 to 100 discovery patients were randomly split 7:3 into training and test sets. To identify TCR V-J signatures that set the groups apart, the researchers used a discovery cohort of about a hundred patients, made up of under 50 with Graves' ophthalmopathy and 57 with stable Graves' hyperthyroidism. TCR Vbeta CDR3 sequencing of some 140 peripheral blood samples (under 45 ophthalmopathy, under 80 hyperthyroidism and approximately 17 progressor patients) is reported in the paper. In more than 5 Graves' hyperthyroidism patients, the study also compared T-cell repertoires from thyroid tissue with T-cell repertoires from blood. Prospective prediction of ophthalmopathy was tested in an independent validation cohort consisting of 18 hyperthyroidism patients and more than 15 patients who later progressed to ophthalmopathy. Once sampling was done, hyperthyroidism patients were given methimazole at a starting dose of 30 mg daily, whereas ophthalmopathy patients were given high-dose intravenous methylprednisolone. What the authors observed across the whole study: Ophthalmopathy was separated from stable hyperthyroidism by a 13 V-J signature model, with around 90% sensitivity and about 81% specificity obtained in cross-validation and 80%/75% obtained in testing. Blood samples also contained most of the expanded thyroid clonotypes (frequency above 0.001), which suggests that blood repertoires may reflect thyroid immune responses. In validation, progression to ophthalmopathy was predicted by the model with approximately 67% sensitivity and just over 72% specificity, a median of about 6.8 months before onset. Sample size was not statistically predetermined, and blinding of investigators to group allocation was not performed.

The TCR beta CDR3 regions were amplified from RNA transcripts. The first round of RT-PCR for the TCR CDR3 was performed with the HTBI primer set and the Qiagen OneStep RT-PCR kit. The libraries were constructed in a second round of multiplex PCR and then size-selected and purified. Libraries were sequenced paired-end with 100 bp reads on an Illumina HiSeq2000. Per the source publication's procedure: Raw data were processed with SOAPnuke, discarding reads with adapters, uncalled bases, mean Phred below 15, or no exact constant-primer or identifier match. COPE v1.2.5 was used to merge the high-quality paired reads, and each unique nucleotide sequence was defined as a clonotype. Clonotypes were aligned to IMGT TRBV, TRBD and TRBJ reference segments using MiTCR v1.1. The analysis was restricted to V-J combinations with a frequency above 0.0001, which together covered just over 99% of the repertoires. The TCS score was defined as the ratio of F50 (clonal expansion) to E x V (chaos), calculated using BLOSUM62-based TCRdist between CDR3 peptides within each V-J. Welch's t-statistics and random forest reduced 500 to 650 V-J features to 13, which were used in a naive Bayes classifier (R e1071). TCRdb redid the processing of the public reads, applying fastp at Q25 and MiXCR, and retained in-frame beta chains. Records with the same CDR3 protein are collapsed into one entry carrying the most frequent genes and DNA. None of the V and J calls come from the authors' own analysis; TCRdb made them. This sample holds fewer than 900,000 distinct CDR3 sequences; about 16% were observed only once. Of the sample, 8.4% falls within the top ten clones.

The CDR3 covers 11 residues, taking in both the cysteine and the phenylalanine. Of the read, only the CDR3 DNA is kept; its 33 bases are in frame from base 1. The germline V gene (reference sequence) gives CDR1 as DFQATT and CDR2 as SNEGSKA. Graves' hyperthyroidism was defined as stable when no progression to ophthalmopathy occurred over 18 months of follow-up. The hyperthyroidism patients were between 18 and 65 years old and newly diagnosed, with a disease duration of less than 2 months. Patients with uncontrolled infections, other autoimmune diseases, pregnancy or lactation were excluded. Diagnoses were established on the basis of clinical symptoms, serum thyroxine and TRAb, thyroid ultrasound, and orbital computed tomography. Ficoll-Paque density gradient centrifugation was used to isolate PBMCs from around 10 ml of fresh peripheral blood. Total RNA was extracted using Trizol reagent, and RNA quality was assessed on an Agilent 2100 Bioanalyzer.

A word on this clonotype: The antigen this receptor binds is unknown. Base qualities are missing; no much larger clone stands one base away.

This sequence uses TRBV20-1 and TRBJ2-7; TRBD2 matches 8 bases in the middle. Source material: blood. This TCR came from a man younger than 30 with Graves' hyperthyroidism. The CDR3 is CSRGGGYEQYF. The DNA sequence reads TGCAGCCGGGGGGGAGGCTACGAGCAGTACTTC.